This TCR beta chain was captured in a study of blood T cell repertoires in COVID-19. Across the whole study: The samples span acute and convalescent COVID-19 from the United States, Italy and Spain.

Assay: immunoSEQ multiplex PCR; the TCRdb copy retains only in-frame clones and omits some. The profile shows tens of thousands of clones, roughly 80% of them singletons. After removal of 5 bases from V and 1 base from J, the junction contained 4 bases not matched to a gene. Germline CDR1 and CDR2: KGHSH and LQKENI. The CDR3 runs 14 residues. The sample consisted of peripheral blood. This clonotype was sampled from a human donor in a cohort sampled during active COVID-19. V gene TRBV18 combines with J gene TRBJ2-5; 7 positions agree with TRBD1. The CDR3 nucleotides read TGTGCCAGCTCAAAGGACAGGCTCCAAGAGACCCAGTACTTC. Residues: CASSKDRLQETQYF.